The present entry profiles one TCR beta chain with its context. This record comes from a study of blood T cell repertoires in COVID-19. As originally analysed: Amplified reference gene primers provided the basis for estimating nucleated cell counts. TCRdb's table, derived via immunoSEQ multiplex PCR, lists solely in-frame clones and lacks some. The D gene and trimming were derived from the DNA, and the V and J assignments and clone size from that table. The data contain roughly 53,000 clones, 70% to 90% of them singletons. Looked up from germline, CDR1 is MNHNS and CDR2 is SASEGT. The length of the CDR3 is 15 residues. Trimming took 3 bases from V and 5 from J, leaving 14 bases between them.

This sequence was found in a human donor in a cohort sampled during active COVID-19. What was sequenced was peripheral blood. The rearrangement uses TRBV6-1 and TRBJ2-4; D remains ambiguous. The CDR3 DNA sequence: TGTGCCAGCAGTGACAGGCCGGTTGTCCAAAACATTCAGTACTTC. It translates to CASSDRPVVQNIQYF.